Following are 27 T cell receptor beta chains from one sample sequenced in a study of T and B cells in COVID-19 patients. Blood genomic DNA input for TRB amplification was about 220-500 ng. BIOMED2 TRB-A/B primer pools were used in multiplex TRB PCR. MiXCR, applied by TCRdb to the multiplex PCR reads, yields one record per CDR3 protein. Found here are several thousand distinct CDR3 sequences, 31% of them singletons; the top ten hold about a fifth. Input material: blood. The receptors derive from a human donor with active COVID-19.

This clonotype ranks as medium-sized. For the CDR3, the DNA is TGTGCCAGCAGCTTAGCTCAGGGTATGGGCACAGATACGCAGTATTTT. Protein: CASSLAQGMGTDTQYF. J is TRBJ2-3 and V is TRBV11-1, with D possibly TRBD1 on 5 matching bases. V shed 0 bases and J shed 1 base, with 11 bases lying between them. The CDR3 is 16 residues long. Germline V lookup: CDR1 SGHAT, CDR2 FQDESV (reference sequence).

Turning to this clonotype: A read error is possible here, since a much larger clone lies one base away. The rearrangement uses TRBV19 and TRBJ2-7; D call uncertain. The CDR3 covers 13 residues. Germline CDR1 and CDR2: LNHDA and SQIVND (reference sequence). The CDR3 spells CASSIVGSYERYF. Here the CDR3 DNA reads TGTGCCAGTAGTATAGTTGGCAGCTACGAGCGGTACTTC. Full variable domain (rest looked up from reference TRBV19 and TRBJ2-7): DGGITQSPKYLFRKEGQNVTLSCEQNLNHDAMYWYRQDPGQGLRLIYYSQIVNDFQKGDIAEGYSVSREKKESFPLTVTSAQKNPTAFYLCASSIVGSYERYFGPGTRLTVT.

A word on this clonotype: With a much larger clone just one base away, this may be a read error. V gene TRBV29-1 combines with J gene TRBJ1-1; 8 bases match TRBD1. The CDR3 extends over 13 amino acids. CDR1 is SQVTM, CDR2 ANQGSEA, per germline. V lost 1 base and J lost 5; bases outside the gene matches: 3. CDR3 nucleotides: TGCAGCGTTGAAGTGTACAGGGGGACTGAAGCTTTCTTT. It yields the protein CSVEVYRGTEAFF.

The CDR3 nucleotides are TGTGCCAGCAGTTCCTGGGACGGCAGCTCCTACAATGAGCAGTTCTTC. Amino acid sequence: CASSSWDGSSYNEQFF. V is TRBV6-1 and J is TRBJ2-1; the D call may be TRBD1 or TRBD2 (5 bases each). The V and J ends lost 5 bases and 0 bases respectively, with 14 bases between them. Germline CDR1 is MNHNS and CDR2 is SASEGT. The CDR3 consists of 16 residues.

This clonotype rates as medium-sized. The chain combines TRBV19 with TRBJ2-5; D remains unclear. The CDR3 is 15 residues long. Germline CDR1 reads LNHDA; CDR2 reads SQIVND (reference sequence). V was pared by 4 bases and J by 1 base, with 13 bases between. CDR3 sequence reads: CASSTQAAAQETQYF. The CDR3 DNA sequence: TGTGCCAGTAGTACCCAAGCAGCAGCCCAAGAGACCCAGTACTTC.

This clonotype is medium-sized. The CDR3 loop reads CSAPRRLKNYEQYF. The CDR3 DNA reads as TGCAGCGCCCCCAGGAGGCTCAAGAACTACGAGCAGTACTTC. The chain carries TRBV29-1 and TRBJ2-7; D is perhaps TRBD2 (5 bases). The germline gives CDR1 SQVTM, CDR2 ANQGSEA. Trimming removed 7 bases from V and 3 bases from J, with 19 bases in between. CDR3 length equals 14 residues.

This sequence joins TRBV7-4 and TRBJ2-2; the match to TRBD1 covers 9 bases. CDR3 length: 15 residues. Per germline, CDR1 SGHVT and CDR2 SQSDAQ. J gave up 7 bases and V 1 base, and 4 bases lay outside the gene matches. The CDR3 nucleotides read TGTGCCAGCAGCTTAGACAGGGGGCTGGTCGGGGAGCTGTTTTTT. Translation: CASSLDRGLVGELFF.

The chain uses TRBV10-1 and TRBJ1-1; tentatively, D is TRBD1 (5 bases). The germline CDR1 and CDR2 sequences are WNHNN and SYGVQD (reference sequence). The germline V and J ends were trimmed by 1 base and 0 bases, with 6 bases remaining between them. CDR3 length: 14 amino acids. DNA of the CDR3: TGCGCCAGCAGTGAGTACAGGCTGAACACTGAAGCTTTCTTT. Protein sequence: CASSEYRLNTEAFF.

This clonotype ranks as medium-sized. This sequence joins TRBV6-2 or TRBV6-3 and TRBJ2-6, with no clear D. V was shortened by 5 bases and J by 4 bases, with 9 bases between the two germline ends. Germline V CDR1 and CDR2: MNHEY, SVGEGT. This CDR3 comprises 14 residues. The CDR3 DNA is TGTGCCAGCAGTGCGTATGAAGGGGCCAACGTCCTGACTTTC. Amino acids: CASSAYEGANVLTF.

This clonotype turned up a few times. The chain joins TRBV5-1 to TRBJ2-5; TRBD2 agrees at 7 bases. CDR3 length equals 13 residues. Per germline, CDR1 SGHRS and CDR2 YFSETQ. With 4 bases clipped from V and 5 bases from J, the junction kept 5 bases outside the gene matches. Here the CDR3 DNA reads TGCGCCAGCAGCCCGACTAGCTCCGAGACCCAGTACTTC. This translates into CASSPTSSETQYF.

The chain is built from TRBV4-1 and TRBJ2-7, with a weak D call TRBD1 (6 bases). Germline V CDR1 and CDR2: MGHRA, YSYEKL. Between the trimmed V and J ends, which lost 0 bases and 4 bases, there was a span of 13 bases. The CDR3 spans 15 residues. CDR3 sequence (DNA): TGCGCCAGCAGCCAAGATGCTGGGGGCGCTTACGAGCAGTACGTC. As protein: CASSQDAGGAYEQYV.

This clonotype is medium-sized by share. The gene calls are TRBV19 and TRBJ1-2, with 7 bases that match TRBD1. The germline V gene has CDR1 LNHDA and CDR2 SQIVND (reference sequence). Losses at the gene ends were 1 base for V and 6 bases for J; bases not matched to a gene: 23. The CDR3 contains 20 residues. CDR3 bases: TGTGCCAGTAGTATAGTTCCGGGACAGCAGATCGGACGGGATTCCGATGGCTACACCTTC. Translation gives CASSIVPGQQIGRDSDGYTF.

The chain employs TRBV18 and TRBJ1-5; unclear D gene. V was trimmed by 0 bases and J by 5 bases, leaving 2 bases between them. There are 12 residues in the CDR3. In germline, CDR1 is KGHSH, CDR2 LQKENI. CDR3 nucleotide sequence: TGTGCCAGCTCACCACCGGATCAGCCCCAGCATTTT. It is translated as CASSPPDQPQHF. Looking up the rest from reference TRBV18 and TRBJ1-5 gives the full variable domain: NAGVMQNPRHLVRRRGQEARLRCSPMKGHSHVYWYRQLPEEGLKFMVYLQKENIIDESGMPKERFSAEFPKEGPSILRIQQVVRGDSAAYFCASSPPDQPQHFGDGTRLSIL.

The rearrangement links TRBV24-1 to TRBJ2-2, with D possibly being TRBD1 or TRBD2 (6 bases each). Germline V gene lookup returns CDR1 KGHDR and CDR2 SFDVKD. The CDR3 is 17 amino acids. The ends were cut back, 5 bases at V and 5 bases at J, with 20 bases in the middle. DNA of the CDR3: TGTGCCACCAGTGCACCCAAAGGGGGGTCGTATACCGGGGAGCTGTTTTTT. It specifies CATSAPKGGSYTGELFF.

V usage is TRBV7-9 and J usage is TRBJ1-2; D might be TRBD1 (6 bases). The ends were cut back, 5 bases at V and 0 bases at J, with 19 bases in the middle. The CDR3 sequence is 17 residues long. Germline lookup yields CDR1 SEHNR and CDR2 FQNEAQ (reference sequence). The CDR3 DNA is TGTGCCAGCAGCCCCAGCGGGCGGGGGCAAGCTAACTATGGCTACACCTTC. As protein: CASSPSGRGQANYGYTF.

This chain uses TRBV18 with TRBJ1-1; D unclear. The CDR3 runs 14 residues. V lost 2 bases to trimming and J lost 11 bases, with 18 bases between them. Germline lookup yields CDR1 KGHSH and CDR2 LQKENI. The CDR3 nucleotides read TGTGCCAGCTCACCAGAGTATCGGCATGGCGGGGCTTTCTTT. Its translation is CASSPEYRHGGAFF.

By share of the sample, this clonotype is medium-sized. The CDR3 DNA reads as TGTGCCAGCAGTCGGGACAGGGGGCGCGGAGAGACCCAGTACTTC. This codes for CASSRDRGRGETQYF. J is TRBJ2-5 and V is TRBV6-5; 12 bases are a match to TRBD1. CDR1 and CDR2 from the germline V gene are MNHEY and SVGAGI. The V segment lost 5 bases and the J segment 4 bases; nucleotides outside the gene matches: 5. The CDR3 extends over 15 amino acids.

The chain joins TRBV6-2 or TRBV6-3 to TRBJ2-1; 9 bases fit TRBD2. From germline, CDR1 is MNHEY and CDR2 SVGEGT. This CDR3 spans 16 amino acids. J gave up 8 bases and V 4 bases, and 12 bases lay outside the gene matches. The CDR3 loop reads CASSWRARRGGYEQFF. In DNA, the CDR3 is TGTGCCAGCAGTTGGCGCGCGAGGCGGGGGGGCTATGAGCAGTTCTTC.

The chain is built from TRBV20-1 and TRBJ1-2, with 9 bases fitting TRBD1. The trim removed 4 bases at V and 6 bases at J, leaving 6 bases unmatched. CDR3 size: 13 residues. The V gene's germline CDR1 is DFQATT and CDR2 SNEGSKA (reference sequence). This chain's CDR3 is CSATTGGFHGYTF. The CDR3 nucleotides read TGCAGTGCTACTACAGGGGGCTTCCATGGCTACACCTTC.

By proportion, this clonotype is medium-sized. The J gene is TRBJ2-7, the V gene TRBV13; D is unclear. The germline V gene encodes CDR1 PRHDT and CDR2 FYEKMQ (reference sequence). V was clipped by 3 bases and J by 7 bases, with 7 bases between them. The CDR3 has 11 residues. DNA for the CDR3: TGTGCCAGCAGCTTGTATGGAGAGCAGTACTTC. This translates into CASSLYGEQYF.

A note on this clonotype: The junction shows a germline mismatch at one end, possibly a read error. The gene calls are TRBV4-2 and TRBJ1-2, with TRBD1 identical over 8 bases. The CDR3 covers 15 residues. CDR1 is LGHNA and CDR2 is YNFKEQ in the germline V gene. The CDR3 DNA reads TGCGCCAGCAGCTCAGGGGGCAAACATGCCTATGGCTACACCTTC. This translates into CASSSGGKHAYGYTF.

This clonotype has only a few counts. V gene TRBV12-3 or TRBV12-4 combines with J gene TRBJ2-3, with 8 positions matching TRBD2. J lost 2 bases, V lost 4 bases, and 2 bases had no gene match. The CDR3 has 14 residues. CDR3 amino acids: CASSSAGATDTQYF. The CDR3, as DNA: TGTGCCAGCAGTTCAGCGGGAGCCACAGATACGCAGTATTTT.

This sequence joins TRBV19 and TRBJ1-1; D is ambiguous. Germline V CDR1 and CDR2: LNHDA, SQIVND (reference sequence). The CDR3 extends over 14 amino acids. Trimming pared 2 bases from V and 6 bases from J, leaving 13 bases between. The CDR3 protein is CASSIRAAGPEAFF. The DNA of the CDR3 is TGTGCCAGTAGTATAAGGGCCGCAGGCCCTGAAGCTTTCTTT.

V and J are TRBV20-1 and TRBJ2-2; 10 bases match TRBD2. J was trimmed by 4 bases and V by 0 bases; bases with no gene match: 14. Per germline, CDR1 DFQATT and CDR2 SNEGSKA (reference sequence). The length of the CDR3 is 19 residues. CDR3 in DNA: TGCAGTGCTAGAGATGTAAAGGGATTAGCGGGGGGCCTCACCGGGGAGCTGTTTTTT. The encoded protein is CSARDVKGLAGGLTGELFF.

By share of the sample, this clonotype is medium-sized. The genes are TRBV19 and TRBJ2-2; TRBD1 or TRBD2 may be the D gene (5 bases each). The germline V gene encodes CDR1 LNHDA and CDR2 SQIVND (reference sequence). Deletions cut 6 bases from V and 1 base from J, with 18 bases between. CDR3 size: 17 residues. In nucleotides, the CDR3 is TGTGCCAGTAGACGGGGCATGGGGCGCGGGAACACCGGGGAGCTGTTTTTT. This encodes CASRRGMGRGNTGELFF.

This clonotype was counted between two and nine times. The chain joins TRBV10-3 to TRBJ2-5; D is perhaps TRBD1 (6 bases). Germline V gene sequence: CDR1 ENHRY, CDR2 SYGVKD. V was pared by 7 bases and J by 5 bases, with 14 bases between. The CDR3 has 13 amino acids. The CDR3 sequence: CAIKAGARETQYF. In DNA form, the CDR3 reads TGTGCCATCAAGGCAGGGGCGAGGGAGACCCAGTACTTC.

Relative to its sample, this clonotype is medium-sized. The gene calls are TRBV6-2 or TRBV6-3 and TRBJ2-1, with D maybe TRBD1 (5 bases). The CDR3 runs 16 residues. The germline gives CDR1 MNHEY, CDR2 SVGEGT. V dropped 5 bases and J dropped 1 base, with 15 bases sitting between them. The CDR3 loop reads CASSAYSGASYNEQFF. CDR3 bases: TGTGCCAGCAGTGCATACAGTGGGGCGTCCTACAATGAGCAGTTCTTC.